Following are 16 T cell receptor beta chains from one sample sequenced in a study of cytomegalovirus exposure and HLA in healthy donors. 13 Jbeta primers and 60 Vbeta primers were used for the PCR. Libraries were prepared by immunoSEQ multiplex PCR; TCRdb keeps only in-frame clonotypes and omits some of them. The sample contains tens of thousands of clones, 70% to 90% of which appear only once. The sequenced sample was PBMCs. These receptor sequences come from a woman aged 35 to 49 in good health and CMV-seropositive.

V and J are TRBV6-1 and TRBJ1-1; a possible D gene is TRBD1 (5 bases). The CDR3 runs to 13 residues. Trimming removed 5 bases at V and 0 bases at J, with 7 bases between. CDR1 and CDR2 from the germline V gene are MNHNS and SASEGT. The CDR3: CASSTTVNTEAFF. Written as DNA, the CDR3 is TGTGCCAGCAGTACGACAGTGAACACTGAAGCTTTCTTT.

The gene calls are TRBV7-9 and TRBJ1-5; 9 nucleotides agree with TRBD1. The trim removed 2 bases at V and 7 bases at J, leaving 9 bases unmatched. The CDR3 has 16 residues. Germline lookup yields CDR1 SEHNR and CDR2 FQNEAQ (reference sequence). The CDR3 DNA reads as TGTGCCAGCAGCTTATCGGGACAGGGAAAGAACCAGCCCCAGCATTTT. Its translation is CASSLSGQGKNQPQHF.

The CDR3 coding sequence is TGCGCCAGCAGCTTGGCTCCAGGGAACACTGAAGCTTTCTTT. This codes for CASSLAPGNTEAFF. The chain links TRBV5-1 to TRBJ1-1; no firm D call. This CDR3 spans 14 amino acids. V was shortened by 0 bases and J by 1 base, with 7 bases between the two germline ends. The V gene's germline CDR1 is SGHRS and CDR2 YFSETQ.

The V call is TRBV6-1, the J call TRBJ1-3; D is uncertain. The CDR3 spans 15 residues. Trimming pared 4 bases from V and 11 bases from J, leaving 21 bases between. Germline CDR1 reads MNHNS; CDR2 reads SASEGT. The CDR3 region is CASSVAVQRSSAIYF. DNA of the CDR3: TGTGCCAGCAGTGTGGCGGTTCAGAGGTCTAGTGCCATATATTTT.

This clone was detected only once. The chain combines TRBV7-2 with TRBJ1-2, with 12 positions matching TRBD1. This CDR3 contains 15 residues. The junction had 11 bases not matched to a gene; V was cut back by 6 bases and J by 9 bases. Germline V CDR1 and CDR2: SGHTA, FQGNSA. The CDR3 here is CASSPPGTGGESYTF. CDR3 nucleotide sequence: TGTGCCAGCAGTCCCCCCGGGACAGGGGGCGAGAGCTACACCTTC.

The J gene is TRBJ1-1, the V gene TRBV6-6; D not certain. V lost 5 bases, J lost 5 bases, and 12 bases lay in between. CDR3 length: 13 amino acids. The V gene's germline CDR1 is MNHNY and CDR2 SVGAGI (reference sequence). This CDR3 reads CASSLIGKTEAFF. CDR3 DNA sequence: TGTGCCAGCAGTCTGATCGGTAAAACTGAAGCTTTCTTT.

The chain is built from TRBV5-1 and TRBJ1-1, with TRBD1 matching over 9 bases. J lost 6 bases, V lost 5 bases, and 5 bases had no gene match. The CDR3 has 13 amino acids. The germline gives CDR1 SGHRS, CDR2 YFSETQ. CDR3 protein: CASSGQGKAEAFF. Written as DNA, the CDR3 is TGCGCCAGCAGTGGACAGGGGAAGGCTGAAGCTTTCTTT.

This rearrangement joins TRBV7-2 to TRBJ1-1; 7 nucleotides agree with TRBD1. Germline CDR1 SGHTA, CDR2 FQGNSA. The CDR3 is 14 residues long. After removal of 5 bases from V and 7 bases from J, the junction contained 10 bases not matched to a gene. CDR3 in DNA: TGTGCCAGCAGCGGCTCAGGGGGGCTCATTGAAGCTTTCTTT. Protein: CASSGSGGLIEAFF.

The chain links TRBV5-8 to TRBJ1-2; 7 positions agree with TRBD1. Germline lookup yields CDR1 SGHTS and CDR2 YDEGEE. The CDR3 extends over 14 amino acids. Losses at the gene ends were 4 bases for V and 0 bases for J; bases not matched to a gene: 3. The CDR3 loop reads CASSRDRTNYGYTF. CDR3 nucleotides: TGTGCCAGCAGCAGGGACAGAACTAACTATGGCTACACCTTC.

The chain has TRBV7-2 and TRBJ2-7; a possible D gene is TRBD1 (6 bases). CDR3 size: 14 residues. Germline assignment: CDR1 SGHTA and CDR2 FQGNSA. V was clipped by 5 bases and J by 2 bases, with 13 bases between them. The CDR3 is CASSPQGLPYEQYF. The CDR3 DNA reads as TGTGCCAGCAGCCCCCAGGGGCTACCCTACGAGCAGTACTTC.

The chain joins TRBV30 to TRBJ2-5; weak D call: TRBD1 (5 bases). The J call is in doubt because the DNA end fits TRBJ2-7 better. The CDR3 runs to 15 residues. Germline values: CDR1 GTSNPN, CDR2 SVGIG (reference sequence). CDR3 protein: CAWSLRASWGHEQYF. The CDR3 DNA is TGTGCCTGGAGCTTACGGGCATCCTGGGGCCACGAGCAGTACTTC.

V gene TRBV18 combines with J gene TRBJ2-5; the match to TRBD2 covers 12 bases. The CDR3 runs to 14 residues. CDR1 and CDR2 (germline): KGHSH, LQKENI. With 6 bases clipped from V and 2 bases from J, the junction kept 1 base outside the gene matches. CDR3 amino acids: CASSLAGGQETQYF. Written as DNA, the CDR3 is TGTGCCAGCTCGCTAGCGGGGGGGCAAGAGACCCAGTACTTC.

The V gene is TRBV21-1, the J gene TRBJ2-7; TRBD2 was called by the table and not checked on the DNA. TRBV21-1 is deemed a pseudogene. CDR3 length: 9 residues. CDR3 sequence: CPGGWEQYF. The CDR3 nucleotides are TGTCCGGGGGGGTGGGAGCAGTACTTC.

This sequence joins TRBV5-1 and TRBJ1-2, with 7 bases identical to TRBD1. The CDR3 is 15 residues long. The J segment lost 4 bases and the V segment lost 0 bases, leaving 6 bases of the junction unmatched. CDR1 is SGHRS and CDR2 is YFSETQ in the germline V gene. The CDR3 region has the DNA TGCGCCAGCAGCTTGGTGGGGACAGCCAGCTATGGCTACACCTTC. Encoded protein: CASSLVGTASYGYTF.

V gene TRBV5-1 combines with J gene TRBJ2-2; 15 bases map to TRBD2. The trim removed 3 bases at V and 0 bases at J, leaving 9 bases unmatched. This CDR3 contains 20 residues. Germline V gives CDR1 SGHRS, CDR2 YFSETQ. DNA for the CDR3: TGCGCCAGCAGCTCCTACTACAGGACTAGCGGGGGGGCGAACACCGGGGAGCTGTTTTTT. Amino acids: CASSSYYRTSGGANTGELFF.

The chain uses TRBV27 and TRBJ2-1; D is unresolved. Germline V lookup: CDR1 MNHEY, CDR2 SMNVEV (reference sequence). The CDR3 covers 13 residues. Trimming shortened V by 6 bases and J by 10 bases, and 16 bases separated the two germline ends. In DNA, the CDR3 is TGTGCCAGCAGCTTCACTACCGGATACGAGCAGTTCTTC. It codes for CASSFTTGYEQFF.